A single T cell receptor beta chain is shown here with its context. This entry is derived from a study of T cell repertoires in cytomegalovirus infection. Germline V CDR1 and CDR2: MNHNS, SASEGT. CDR3 length equals 15 residues. V was clipped by 5 bases and J by 8 bases, with 21 bases between them. TCRdb passed the reads through MiXCR, listing each CDR3 protein once. The table lists more than 400,000 distinct CDR3 sequences, roughly 29% of them singletons. The receptor was isolated from a human donor in good health (CMV status not recorded). Some clones in this sample may be carry-over from other donors' samples. The rearrangement links TRBV6-1 to TRBJ1-2; D remains unclear. The material sequenced was PBMCs. DNA of the CDR3: TGTGCCAGCAGTTACCCGGGGTCCCCGCTCTACGGCTACACCTTC. This codes for CASSYPGSPLYGYTF.